This is a list of T cell receptor beta chains from one sample in a study of CD8+CD57+ T cells in acquired aplastic anemia. TCRdb reanalysed the reads using MiXCR and keeps one entry per CDR3 protein. The profile shows around 430,000 distinct CDR3 sequences, around 33% of them singletons. The source material was sorted CD4+, CD8+, or CD8+CD57+ T cells (not recorded which) from PBMCs. The receptors come from a human donor with aplastic anemia. Each CDR3 is given with its conserved first and last residue. D genes are given only for firm matches. A row's size may be missing; if present it is once, few, many or a size class.

v_gene	abundance	j_gene	d_gene	CDR3nt	CDR3aa
TRBV5-1	many	TRBJ2-7	.	TGCGCCAGCAGCGGGACTCCGAGCTCCTACGAGCAGTACTTC	CASSGTPSSYEQYF
TRBV15	.	TRBJ2-7	.	TGTGCCACCAGCAGAGATCGGGACGCATCCTACGAGCAGTACTTC	CATSRDRDASYEQYF
TRBV7-2	.	TRBJ1-2	TRBD1	TGTGCCAGCAGCTTGAGGGACAGGCCCGGCTACACCTTC	CASSLRDRPGYTF
TRBV29-1	.	TRBJ2-3	.	TGCAGCATACAGGGTATAGAGGCAGATACGCAGTATTTT	CSIQGIEADTQYF
TRBV24-1	few	TRBJ2-3	TRBD1	TGTGCCAGCAAGGGGTGGGACAGACGAACAGATACGCAGTATTTT	CASKGWDRRTDTQYF
TRBV19	.	TRBJ2-5	TRBD1	TGTGCCAGTAGTGGACACACAGGGGGCAGGGAGACCCAGTACTTC	CASSGHTGGRETQYF
TRBV27	once	TRBJ1-3	.	TGTGCCAGCAGTTTATATGGGGGAACCTCTGGAAACACCATATATTTT	CASSLYGGTSGNTIYF
TRBV11-2	.	TRBJ2-5	.	TGTGCCAGCAGCGGCGGGGTTGGCAAGACCCAGTACTTC	CASSGGVGKTQYF
TRBV25-1	few	TRBJ2-7	.	TGTGCCTGGAGCCCCGGGGACTCCTACGAGCAGTACTTC	CAWSPGDSYEQYF
TRBV27	.	TRBJ2-1	.	TGTGCCAGCAGTTTGGAACAACTGAGGAGTGAGCAGTTCTTC	CASSLEQLRSEQFF
TRBV19	.	TRBJ2-1	TRBD2	TGTGCCAGTAGTATAGGTCGAGGTGGGAGGGCCTGGAATGAGCAGTTCTTC	CASSIGRGGRAWNEQFF
TRBV2	.	TRBJ2-5	TRBD2	TGTGCCAGCAGTGAAGATTTAGCGGGGGGGCCAGGGACCCAGTACTTC	CASSEDLAGGPGTQYF
TRBV19	.	TRBJ1-1	TRBD1	TGTGCCAGTAGGGGGTTAACCCCGGACAGGCCGGGGGAAGCTTTCTTT	CASRGLTPDRPGEAFF
TRBV20-1	many	TRBJ2-7	.	TGCAGTGCTACAAGGAGAATCTACGAGCAGTACTTC	CSATRRIYEQYF
TRBV7-9	many	TRBJ1-3	.	TGTGCCAGCAGCAGGGGCACAAACACCATATATTTT	CASSRGTNTIYF
TRBV6-5	few	TRBJ1-1	.	TGTGCCAGCAGTTCTAAGTCACAGGGTTATCAGTTCACTGAAGCTTTCTTT	CASSSKSQGYQFTEAFF
TRBV10-3	.	TRBJ2-5	TRBD1	TGTGCCAGCAGGAGAGTGACAGGGGGGAGAGAGACCCAGTACTTC	CASRRVTGGRETQYF
TRBV15	.	TRBJ1-6	TRBD1	TGTGCCACCAGCATACAGACAGGGGGTTCACCCCTCCACTTT	CATSIQTGGSPLHF
TRBV7-7	few	TRBJ2-4	.	TGTGCTAGCAGGTTCAGGAGACGTATAGCCAAAAACATTCAGTACTTC	CASRFRRRIAKNIQYF
TRBV5-4	.	TRBJ2-1	.	TGTGCCAGCAGCTCCCGGACTGGCTACAATGAGCAGTTCTTC	CASSSRTGYNEQFF
TRBV25-1	.	TRBJ1-6	.	TGTGCCAGCAGTGACTTCGGGGGGCTAGCATCACCCCTCCACTTT	CASSDFGGLASPLHF
TRBV6-2/TRBV6-3	many	TRBJ2-5	TRBD2	TGTGCCAGCAGTTACCCGACTAGCGGGCAAGAGACCCAGTACTTC	CASSYPTSGQETQYF
TRBV9	many	TRBJ2-7	.	TGTGCCAGCAGCGTAGGGGCAGGGAGGTACGAGCAGTACTTC	CASSVGAGRYEQYF
TRBV7-3	few	TRBJ2-3	.	TGTGCCAGCACCTCCACTAGCACAGATACGCAGTATTTT	CASTSTSTDTQYF